This passage covers 5 T cell receptor beta chains from one sample sequenced in a study of blood T cells in healthy people across ages (dated by TCRdb to between 2015 and 2016). Receptor amplification or capture employed 5' RACE. The sequencer was an Illumina HiSeq 2500. A second PCR of about 6 to 11 cycles was performed with a sample-barcoded 5' primer and a J-beta primer mix. TCRdb cleaned the public reads at Q25 with fastp, built clones with MiXCR and kept in-frame beta chains. Rows merge per CDR3 protein into single entries with the most common DNA and genes. In all, the sample holds approximately 1.5 million distinct CDR3 sequences, and 42% of those were seen once. The ten largest clones take up approximately 4.1% of the sample. The sample taken for sequencing was blood. These receptors were taken from a woman in her late teens or twenties in good health.

V usage is TRBV6-5 and J usage is TRBJ2-7; D assignment may be TRBD1 or TRBD2 (5 bases each). The CDR3 sequence is 11 residues long. The V end was cut by 5 bases, the J end by 10 bases, with 12 bases between. Looked up from germline, CDR1 is MNHEY and CDR2 is SVGAGI. This CDR3 reads CASSGRGDQYF. CDR3 in DNA: TGTGCCAGCAGTGGTCGAGGGGATCAGTACTTC.

The chain employs TRBV7-9 and TRBJ1-6; no clear D gene. Germline V gives CDR1 SEHNR, CDR2 FQNEAQ (reference sequence). Trimming took off 1 base at V and 10 bases at J, with 17 bases between the two ends. The length of the CDR3 is 16 residues. CDR3 region: CASSLGSGGGRSPLHF. The DNA of the CDR3 is TGTGCCAGCAGCTTAGGGTCAGGTGGTGGGAGATCACCCCTCCACTTT. Supplemented by reference TRBV7-9 and TRBJ1-6, the full variable domain reads DTGVSQNPRHKITKRGQNVTFRCDPISEHNRLYWYRQTLGQGPEFLTYFQNEAQLEKSRLLSDRFSAERPKGSFSTLEIQRTEQGDSAMYLCASSLGSGGGRSPLHFGNGTRLTVT.

J is TRBJ1-5 and V is TRBV18; D is unclear. Deletions cut 5 bases from V and 0 bases from J, with 11 bases between. The CDR3 extends over 15 amino acids. CDR1 and CDR2 from the germline V gene are KGHSH and LQKENI. The CDR3 DNA is TGTGCCAGCTCATCTCAGGTCTATAGCAATCAGCCCCAGCATTTT. It translates to CASSSQVYSNQPQHF. Together with reference TRBV18 and TRBJ1-5, the CDR3 gives the full variable domain: NAGVMQNPRHLVRRRGQEARLRCSPMKGHSHVYWYRQLPEEGLKFMVYLQKENIIDESGMPKERFSAEFPKEGPSILRIQQVVRGDSAAYFCASSSQVYSNQPQHFGDGTRLSIL.

J is TRBJ1-5 and V is TRBV20-1; D may be TRBD1 (6 bases). This CDR3 spans 13 amino acids. The germline V and J ends were trimmed by 5 bases and 6 bases, with 14 bases remaining between them. Looked up from germline, CDR1 is DFQATT and CDR2 is SNEGSKA (reference sequence). The DNA for the CDR3 is TGCAGTGCTCCTTCAGAGGGGGGTCAGCCCCAGCATTTT. This sequence encodes CSAPSEGGQPQHF.

This clonotype was recorded a few times. The chain has TRBV10-3 and TRBJ2-1; 9 nucleotides match TRBD2. This CDR3 region has 16 residues. Losses at the gene ends were 3 bases for V and 8 bases for J; bases not matched to a gene: 11. Germline assignment: CDR1 ENHRY and CDR2 SYGVKD. The CDR3 loop reads CAISDPLAGVRDEQFF. The CDR3 nucleotides are TGTGCCATCAGTGATCCTTTAGCGGGAGTAAGGGATGAGCAGTTCTTC.